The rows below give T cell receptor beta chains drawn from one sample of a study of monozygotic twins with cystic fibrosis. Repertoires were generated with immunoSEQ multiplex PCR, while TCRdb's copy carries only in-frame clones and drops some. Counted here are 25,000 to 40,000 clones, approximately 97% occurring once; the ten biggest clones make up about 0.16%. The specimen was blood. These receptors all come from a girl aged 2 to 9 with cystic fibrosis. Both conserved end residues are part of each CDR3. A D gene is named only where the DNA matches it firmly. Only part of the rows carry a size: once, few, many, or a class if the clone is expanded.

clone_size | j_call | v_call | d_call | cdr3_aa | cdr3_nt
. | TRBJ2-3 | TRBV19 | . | CASSILATSDTQYF | TGTGCCAGTAGTATACTTGCAACCTCCGATACGCAGTATTTT
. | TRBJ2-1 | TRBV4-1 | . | CASSEGRNEQFF | TGCGCCAGCAGCGAAGGGAGGAATGAGCAGTTCTTC
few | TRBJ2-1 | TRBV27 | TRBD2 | CASSLSETSGPTDEQFF | TGTGCCAGCAGTTTATCGGAGACTAGCGGGCCGACTGATGAGCAGTTCTTC
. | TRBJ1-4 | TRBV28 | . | CASSFLIRGRLFF | TGTGCCAGCAGTTTCCTAATCCGGGGCCGACTGTTTTTT
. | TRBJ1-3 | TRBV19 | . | CASSWRQGTTTGNTIYF | TGTGCCAGTAGTTGGCGGCAGGGGACGACCACCGGAAACACCATATATTTT
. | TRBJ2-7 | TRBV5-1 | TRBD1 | CASSSRDSYEQYF | TGCGCCAGCAGCTCCCGGGACAGCTACGAGCAGTACTTC
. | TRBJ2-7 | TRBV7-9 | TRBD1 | CASSPGTGRYEQYF | TGTGCCAGCAGCCCGGGGACAGGGAGGTACGAGCAGTACTTC
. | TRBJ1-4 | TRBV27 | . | CASGIQTGGGKLFF | TGTGCCAGCGGAATACAGACGGGGGGCGGAAAACTGTTTTTT
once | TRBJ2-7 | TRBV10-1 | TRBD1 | CASSEKTGAYEQYF | TGCGCCAGCAGTGAGAAGACAGGGGCCTACGAGCAGTACTTC
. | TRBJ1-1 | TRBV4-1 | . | CASSQREHTNTEAFF | TGCGCCAGCAGCCAAAGAGAGCATACGAACACTGAAGCTTTCTTT
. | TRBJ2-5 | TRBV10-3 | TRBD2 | CAISEGTSGVQETQYF | TGTGCCATCAGTGAGGGGACTAGCGGGGTACAAGAGACCCAGTACTTC
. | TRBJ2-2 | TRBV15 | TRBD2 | CATSRDTSGHTGELFF | TGTGCCACCAGCAGAGACACTAGCGGGCACACCGGGGAGCTGTTTTTT
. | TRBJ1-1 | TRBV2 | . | CASRPTEPNTEAFF | TGTGCCAGCAGACCAACTGAGCCCAACACTGAAGCTTTCTTT
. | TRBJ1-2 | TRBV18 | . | CASSPLESNYGYTF | TGTGCCAGCTCACCATTGGAATCTAACTATGGCTACACCTTC
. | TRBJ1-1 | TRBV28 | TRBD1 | CASSSTGGGRAFF | TGTGCCAGCAGTTCGACAGGGGGAGGCAGGGCTTTCTTT
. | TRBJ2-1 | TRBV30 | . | CACGGSYNEQFF | TGTGCCTGTGGCGGAAGTTACAATGAGCAGTTCTTC
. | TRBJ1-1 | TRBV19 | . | CASRPGIFGAFF | TGTGCCAGTAGACCCGGAATTTTTGGAGCTTTCTTT
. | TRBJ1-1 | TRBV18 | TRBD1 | CASSPRIKGASDGTEAFF | TGTGCCAGCTCACCACGGATTAAGGGGGCGAGCGATGGCACTGAAGCTTTCTTT
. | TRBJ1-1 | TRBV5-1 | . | CASSLGVNTEAFF | TGCGCCAGCAGCCTGGGTGTCAACACTGAAGCTTTCTTT
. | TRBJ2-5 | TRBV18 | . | CASSPLPSGEETQYF | TGTGCCAGCTCACCTCTACCTTCGGGAGAAGAGACCCAGTACTTC
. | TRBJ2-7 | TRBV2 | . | CASTRTVSYEQYF | TGTGCCAGCACCCGGACAGTCTCCTACGAGCAGTACTTC
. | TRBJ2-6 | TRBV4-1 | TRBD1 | CASSPRLGQGALGANVLTF | TGCGCCAGCAGCCCCCGGTTGGGACAGGGGGCGCTTGGGGCCAACGTCCTGACTTTC
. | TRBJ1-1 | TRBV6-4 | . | CASRGGNTEAFF | TGTGCCAGCAGGGGGGGGAACACTGAAGCTTTCTTT
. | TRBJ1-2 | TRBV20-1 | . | CSARNEGYTF | TGCAGTGCTAGGAATGAAGGCTACACCTTC
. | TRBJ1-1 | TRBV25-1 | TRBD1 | CASSEWGRGRTEAFF | TGTGCCAGCAGTGAATGGGGCAGGGGGCGAACTGAAGCTTTCTTT
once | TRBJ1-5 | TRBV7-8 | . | CASSLDSRGNQPQHF | TGTGCCAGCAGCTTAGACTCACGGGGCAATCAGCCCCAGCATTTT
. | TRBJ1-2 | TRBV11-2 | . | CASSLRGVGYGYTF | TGTGCCAGCAGCTTACGGGGAGTTGGCTATGGCTACACCTTC
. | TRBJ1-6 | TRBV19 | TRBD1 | CASTLDRGSPLHF | TGTGCCAGTACCCTGGACAGGGGTTCACCCCTCCACTTT
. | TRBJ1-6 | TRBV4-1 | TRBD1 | CASSQVQGAIDSPLHF | TGCGCCAGCAGCCAAGTCCAGGGGGCTATTGATTCACCCCTCCACTTT
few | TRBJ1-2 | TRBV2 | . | CASSELGSGYTF | TGTGCCAGCAGTGAATTGGGGTCTGGCTACACCTTC
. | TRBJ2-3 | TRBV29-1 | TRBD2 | CSVKYSGRVHTQYF | TGCAGCGTCAAATATAGCGGGAGGGTACATACGCAGTATTTT
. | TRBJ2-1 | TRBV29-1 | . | CSTRGGNEQFF | TGCAGTACCCGAGGTGGCAATGAGCAGTTCTTC
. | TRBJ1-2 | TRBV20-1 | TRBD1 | CSANRGGYTF | TGCAGTGCGAACAGGGGTGGCTACACCTTC
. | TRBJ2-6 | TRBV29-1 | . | CSVRWNSGANVLTF | TGCAGCGTGCGTTGGAATTCTGGGGCCAACGTCCTGACTTTC
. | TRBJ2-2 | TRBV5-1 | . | CASSFRSFTGELFF | TGCGCCAGCAGCTTCCGGTCCTTCACCGGGGAGCTGTTTTTT
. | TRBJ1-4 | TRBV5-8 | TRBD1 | CASRLPDDRGDEKLFF | TGTGCCAGCAGGTTGCCGGACGACAGGGGTGACGAAAAACTGTTTTTT
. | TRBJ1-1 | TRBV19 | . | CAARGSLNTEAFF | TGTGCCGCACGCGGGTCCCTGAACACTGAAGCTTTCTTT
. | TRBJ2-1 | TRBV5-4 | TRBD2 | CASTQGLAGGNEQFF | TGTGCCAGCACCCAGGGACTAGCGGGAGGCAATGAGCAGTTCTTC
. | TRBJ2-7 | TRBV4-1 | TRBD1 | CASSQEQGAVYEQYF | TGCGCCAGCAGCCAAGAGCAGGGGGCCGTCTACGAGCAGTACTTC
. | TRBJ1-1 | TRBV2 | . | CASSEALGLRTEAFF | TGTGCCAGCAGTGAAGCGCTGGGGTTGAGGACTGAAGCTTTCTTT
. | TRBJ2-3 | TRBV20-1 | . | CSASTDTQYF | TGCAGTGCTAGCACAGATACGCAGTATTTT
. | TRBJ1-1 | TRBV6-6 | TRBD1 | CASSRDSQSIEAFF | TGTGCCAGCAGCCGGGACAGCCAGTCCATCGAAGCTTTCTTT
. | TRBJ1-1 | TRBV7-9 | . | CASSLDRAEAFF | TGTGCCAGCAGCTTAGACAGGGCTGAAGCTTTCTTT
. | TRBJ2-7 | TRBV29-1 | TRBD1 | CSVGAGTDEQYF | TGCAGCGTGGGGGCCGGGACAGACGAGCAGTACTTC
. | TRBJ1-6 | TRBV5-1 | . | CASSLWSDYNSPLHF | TGCGCCAGCAGCTTGTGGTCGGATTATAATTCACCCCTCCACTTT
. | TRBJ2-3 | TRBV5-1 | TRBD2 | CASSLWGTNGLADTQYF | TGCGCCAGCAGCTTGTGGGGGACTAATGGATTAGCAGATACGCAGTATTTT
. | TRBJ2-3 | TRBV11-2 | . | CASSLGYFTDTQYF | TGTGCCAGCAGCTTAGGGTACTTCACAGATACGCAGTATTTT
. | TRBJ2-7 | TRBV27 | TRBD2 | CASSLTSGRAYEQYF | TGTGCCAGCAGTTTGACTAGCGGGAGGGCCTACGAGCAGTACTTC
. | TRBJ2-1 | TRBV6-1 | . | CASSERASAAFSAYNEQFF | TGTGCCAGCAGTGAACGCGCTAGCGCCGCATTTTCGGCCTACAATGAGCAGTTCTTC
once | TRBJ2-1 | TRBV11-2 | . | CASSLQVGVWNEQFF | TGTGCCAGCAGCCTCCAGGTGGGGGTTTGGAATGAGCAGTTCTTC
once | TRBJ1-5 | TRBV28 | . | CASLSGVSNQPQHF | TGTGCCAGCCTATCAGGGGTTAGCAATCAGCCCCAGCATTTT
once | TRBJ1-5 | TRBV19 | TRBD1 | CASDRGQVSNQPQHF | TGTGCCAGCGACAGGGGGCAGGTGAGCAATCAGCCCCAGCATTTT
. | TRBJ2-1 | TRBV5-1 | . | CASSLGGEVGYGEQFF | TGCGCCAGCAGCTTGGGGGGAGAGGTGGGATACGGTGAGCAGTTCTTC
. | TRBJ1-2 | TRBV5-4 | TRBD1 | CASSLVGQNYGYTF | TGTGCCAGCAGCTTGGTGGGACAGAACTATGGCTACACCTTC
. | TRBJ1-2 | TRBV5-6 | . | CASSFPGGSYYGYTF | TGTGCCAGCAGCTTTCCGGGGGGCAGTTACTATGGCTACACCTTC